The 32 T cell receptor beta chains listed next were all sequenced from one sample in a study of shared clonotypes between healthy human individuals. The table came from immunoSEQ multiplex PCR; TCRdb's copy has only in-frame clones and leaves some out. The repertoire holds approximately 530,000 clones, with 90% to 96% as singletons. The sequenced material came from naive CD4+ T cells sorted from blood. Described subset: CD45RA+ positively selected. The receptors come from a woman aged 25 to 45 in good health.

The rearrangement links TRBV27 to TRBJ2-7, with 9 bases lining up with TRBD2. The germline V gene has CDR1 MNHEY and CDR2 SMNVEV (reference sequence). This CDR3 has 16 amino acids. V gave up 6 bases and J gave up 2 bases; unmatched junction bases: 11. This CDR3 is CASRRASGTLPYEQYF. The CDR3 nucleotides read TGTGCCAGCAGGCGGGCTAGCGGGACTCTACCCTACGAGCAGTACTTC.

This chain joins TRBV5-1 and TRBJ2-3; tentatively, D is TRBD1 (6 bases). The germline V gene encodes CDR1 SGHRS and CDR2 YFSETQ. The CDR3 sequence is 15 residues long. V lost 6 bases, J lost 5 bases, and 19 bases lay in between. The chain's CDR3 is CASTFRTDSRDTQYF. The CDR3 bases are TGCGCCAGCACCTTTCGGACAGACTCCCGAGATACGCAGTATTTT. Drawing the rest from reference TRBV5-1 and TRBJ2-3, the complete variable domain is KAGVTQTPRYLIKTRGQQVTLSCSPISGHRSVSWYQQTPGQGLQFLFEYFSETQRNKGNFPGRFSGRQFSNSRSEMNVSTLELGDSALYLCASTFRTDSRDTQYFGPGTRLTVL.

The chain recombines TRBV10-3 with TRBJ2-7, with a possible D match to TRBD2 (5 bases). Trimming took off 4 bases at V and 6 bases at J, with 13 bases between the two ends. This CDR3 region has 13 residues. Germline V lookup: CDR1 ENHRY, CDR2 SYGVKD. In nucleotides, the CDR3 is TGTGCCATCAGTGCTTGGGAGAAGAGCGAGCAGTACTTC. It codes for CAISAWEKSEQYF.

Points on this clone: Distinct nucleotide sequences in the sample also encode this CDR3. The chain recombines TRBV29-1 with TRBJ2-5; 7 positions agree with TRBD1. The junction had 4 bases not matched to a gene; V was cut back by 7 bases and J by 2 bases. Germline CDR1 SQVTM, CDR2 ANQGSEA. The CDR3 is 12 amino acids. The CDR3, as DNA: TGCAGCGCCGGGACAGTACAAGAGACCCAGTACTTC. Protein sequence: CSAGTVQETQYF.

The chain couples TRBV18 to TRBJ2-5; D may correspond to TRBD1 or TRBD2 (6 bases each). With the DNA end fitting TRBJ2-7 better, the J assignment may be wrong. Germline values: CDR1 KGHSH, CDR2 LQKENI. The CDR3 is 13 amino acids. In nucleotides, the CDR3 is TGTGCCAGCTCCTCGGGGGCCTCGTACGAGCAGTACTTC. This translates into CASSSGASYEQYF.

The J gene is TRBJ1-1, the V gene TRBV5-1; D not certain. V lost 4 bases, J lost 0 bases, and 7 bases lay in between. Germline-derived CDR1 and CDR2 are SGHRS and YFSETQ. The CDR3 is 13 residues long. The CDR3 spells CASSSTVNTEAFF. The CDR3 nucleotides read TGCGCCAGCAGCAGTACAGTGAACACTGAAGCTTTCTTT.

The chain uses TRBV4-1 and TRBJ2-2; 8 nucleotides align to TRBD2. With 0 bases clipped from V and 6 bases from J, the junction kept 6 bases outside the gene matches. CDR3 length: 16 residues. CDR1 and CDR2 (germline): MGHRA, YSYEKL. The CDR3 coding sequence is TGCGCCAGCAGCCAAGACGGAGCGGGAGCGTCCGGGGAGCTGTTTTTT. Amino acid sequence: CASSQDGAGASGELFF.

The J gene is TRBJ1-4, the V gene TRBV27; unclear D gene. This CDR3 comprises 13 residues. Germline CDR1 and CDR2: MNHEY and SMNVEV (reference sequence). With 5 bases removed from V and 7 bases from J, the gap between germline ends came to 11 bases. CDR3 sequence: CASSKRQSEKLFF. In nucleotides, the CDR3 is TGTGCCAGCAGTAAGAGACAAAGTGAAAAACTGTTTTTT.

The chain links TRBV6-1 to TRBJ2-1; 16 bases are shared with TRBD2. This CDR3 region has 19 residues. V dropped 4 bases and J dropped 0; count of bases not matched to a gene: 6. Germline V CDR1 and CDR2: MNHNS, SASEGT. This CDR3 reads CASSGKGLAGGSSYNEQFF. The CDR3 DNA sequence: TGTGCCAGCAGTGGGAAGGGACTAGCGGGAGGGAGCTCCTACAATGAGCAGTTCTTC.

The CDR3 here is CASLEIAGGTDTQYF. CDR3 in DNA: TGCGCCAGCTTGGAAATAGCGGGAGGGACAGATACGCAGTATTTT. This chain joins TRBV5-1 and TRBJ2-3; 11 nucleotides line up with TRBD2. Losses at the gene ends were 7 bases for V and 3 bases for J; bases not matched to a gene: 7. CDR1 and CDR2 (germline): SGHRS, YFSETQ. The CDR3 totals 15 residues.

The chain has TRBV5-8 and TRBJ2-7; 9 bases match TRBD1. Germline V gene data show CDR1 as SGHTS and CDR2 as YDEGEE. J was trimmed by 1 base and V by 4 bases; bases with no gene match: 6. The CDR3 is 15 amino acids. CDR3 sequence reads: CASSRRDRDSYEQYF. CDR3 DNA: TGTGCCAGCAGCCGCCGGGACAGGGATTCCTACGAGCAGTACTTC.

The chain recombines TRBV19 with TRBJ2-1; TRBD2 matches at 12 bases. The CDR3 runs to 17 residues. V dropped 4 bases and J dropped 10; count of bases not matched to a gene: 14. In germline, CDR1 is LNHDA, CDR2 SQIVND (reference sequence). CDR3 protein: CASSTTLRLAGALEQFF. CDR3 sequence (DNA): TGTGCCAGTAGTACGACCCTTCGACTAGCGGGAGCCCTGGAGCAGTTCTTC.

This clone was detected only once. The chain has TRBV29-1 and TRBJ2-1; 8 bases map to TRBD2. V was pared by 3 bases and J by 4 bases, with 2 bases of the junction left unmatched. The CDR3 runs to 13 residues. Germline values: CDR1 SQVTM, CDR2 ANQGSEA. The CDR3 is CSVDIAGYNEQFF. DNA for the CDR3: TGCAGCGTTGATATAGCGGGGTACAATGAGCAGTTCTTC.

The table lists this clone with a count of one. The V call is TRBV5-6, the J call TRBJ1-4; D gene ambiguous. Germline V CDR1 and CDR2: SGHDT, YYEEEE. This CDR3 has 13 residues. Trimming took off 0 bases at V and 10 bases at J, with 10 bases between the two ends. The DNA for the CDR3 is TGTGCCAGCAGCTTGGGAGGGTTGCCAAAACTGTTTTTT. Translation: CASSLGGLPKLFF. Looking up the rest from reference TRBV5-6 and TRBJ1-4 gives the full variable domain: DAGVTQSPTHLIKTRGQQVTLRCSPKSGHDTVSWYQQALGQGPQFIFQYYEEEERQRGNFPDRFSGHQFPNYSSELNVNALLLGDSALYLCASSLGGLPKLFFGSGTQLSVL.

The rearrangement links TRBV27 to TRBJ1-1; D remains ambiguous. The V gene lost 3 bases and the J gene lost 4 bases, with 9 bases spanning the gap. The CDR3 runs 13 residues. Germline CDR1 and CDR2: MNHEY and SMNVEV (reference sequence). CDR3: CASSFEGSTEAFF. In DNA form, the CDR3 reads TGTGCCAGCAGTTTTGAGGGATCCACTGAAGCTTTCTTT.

The V gene is TRBV9, the J gene TRBJ2-6; 9 positions match TRBD1. This CDR3 has 18 residues. V dropped 1 base and J dropped 1; count of bases not matched to a gene: 6. Germline V CDR1 and CDR2: SGDLS, YYNGEE. CDR3 loop: CASSVTGGSLSGANVLTF. The CDR3 DNA is TGTGCCAGCAGCGTAACAGGGGGCTCGTTGTCTGGGGCCAACGTCCTGACTTTC.

This clone was detected a few times. At the DNA level, this CDR3 is encoded by other sequences in the same sample as well. The chain combines TRBV28 with TRBJ2-7; D not resolved. CDR3 length equals 10 residues. V dropped 5 bases and J dropped 3 bases, with 2 bases sitting between them. The germline CDR1 and CDR2 sequences are MDHEN and SYDVKM. This CDR3 is CASSGYEQYF. As DNA, the CDR3 is TGTGCCAGCAGTGGCTACGAGCAGTACTTC.

The V gene is TRBV5-8, the J gene TRBJ1-5; no firm D call. Germline V gene lookup returns CDR1 SGHTS and CDR2 YDEGEE. The CDR3 totals 15 residues. V lost 5 bases to trimming and J lost 4 bases, with 16 bases between them. The CDR3, as DNA: TGTGCCAGCAGATTAGACAACCTGGGGAATCAGCCCCAGCATTTT. This encodes CASRLDNLGNQPQHF.

The rearrangement links TRBV4-1 to TRBJ1-6; maybe TRBD1 (5 bases). The CDR3 has 15 residues. V lost 0 bases, J lost 7 bases, and 10 bases lay in between. Germline lookup yields CDR1 MGHRA and CDR2 YSYEKL. Here the CDR3 DNA reads TGCGCCAGCAGCCAAGAAGGGACGGCAAATTCACCCCTCCACTTT. The encoded protein is CASSQEGTANSPLHF.

The gene calls are TRBV28 and TRBJ1-4, with unresolved D. CDR3 length: 14 residues. The germline V gene has CDR1 MDHEN and CDR2 SYDVKM. V was cut by 2 bases and J by 0 bases, with 4 bases left in between. The CDR3 sequence is CASSLATTNEKLFF. CDR3 nucleotide sequence: TGTGCCAGCAGTTTAGCGACAACTAATGAAAAACTGTTTTTT.

The chain couples TRBV19 to TRBJ1-6; D is unclear. The V gene's germline CDR1 is LNHDA and CDR2 SQIVND (reference sequence). This CDR3 region has 13 residues. V dropped 3 bases and J dropped 9 bases, with 9 bases sitting between them. This CDR3 is CASSISVISPLHF. Written as DNA, the CDR3 is TGTGCCAGTAGTATTAGTGTCATTTCACCCCTCCACTTT. The full variable domain, rest sourced from reference TRBV19 and TRBJ1-6, is DGGITQSPKYLFRKEGQNVTLSCEQNLNHDAMYWYRQDPGQGLRLIYYSQIVNDFQKGDIAEGYSVSREKKESFPLTVTSAQKNPTAFYLCASSISVISPLHFGNGTRLTVT.

This chain connects TRBV18 to TRBJ2-7; a weak D match, TRBD1 (5 bases). The V and J ends lost 4 bases and 5 bases respectively, with 18 bases between them. Germline V gives CDR1 KGHSH, CDR2 LQKENI. The CDR3 runs 15 residues. CDR3 region: CASSQMEQGEDEQYF. The CDR3 DNA follows: TGTGCCAGCTCACAGATGGAGCAAGGGGAAGACGAGCAGTACTTC.

The chain is built from TRBV5-1 and TRBJ1-3, with unresolved D. V lost 0 bases and J lost 1, with 8 bases in between. Looked up from germline, CDR1 is SGHRS and CDR2 is YFSETQ. The CDR3 sequence is 15 residues long. CDR3 amino acids: CASSLGGFSGNTIYF. The CDR3, as DNA: TGCGCCAGCAGCTTGGGTGGGTTTTCTGGAAACACCATATATTTT.

The V gene is TRBV5-1, the J gene TRBJ2-5; a weak D match, TRBD1 (5 bases). CDR1 is SGHRS and CDR2 is YFSETQ in the germline V gene. The length of the CDR3 is 15 residues. The germline V and J ends were trimmed by 1 base and 2 bases, with 12 bases remaining between them. CDR3 amino acids: CASSLSGPRQETQYF. The CDR3 nucleotides are TGCGCCAGCAGCTTGTCAGGGCCAAGACAAGAGACCCAGTACTTC.

This sequence joins TRBV5-4 and TRBJ2-5; D perhaps matches TRBD1 (5 bases). This CDR3 has 14 residues. The V end was cut by 0 bases, the J end by 1 base, with 7 bases between. The germline gives CDR1 SGHNT, CDR2 YYREEE (reference sequence). In nucleotides, the CDR3 is TGTGCCAGCAGCTTGGGGACATCCCAAGAGACCCAGTACTTC. Protein: CASSLGTSQETQYF.

The V gene is TRBV7-8, the J gene TRBJ2-7; D uncertain. CDR1 SGHVS and CDR2 FQNEAQ come from the germline V gene. V was shortened by 1 base and J by 0 bases, with 13 bases between the two germline ends. The CDR3 length is 16 residues. The CDR3 coding sequence is TGTGCCAGCAGCTTAGGGGCAGGCACACTCTCCTACGAGCAGTACTTC. Translating it yields CASSLGAGTLSYEQYF.

This sequence joins TRBV10-3 and TRBJ2-3; D is uncertain. The CDR3 is 14 amino acids. Germline assignment: CDR1 ENHRY and CDR2 SYGVKD. Deletions cut 3 bases from V and 2 bases from J, with 9 bases between. In DNA, the CDR3 is TGTGCCATCAGTGACGCCACCCTCACAGATACGCAGTATTTT. The encoded protein is CAISDATLTDTQYF.

The rearrangement joins TRBV6-5 to TRBJ2-1; D tentatively reads TRBD1 or TRBD2 (5 bases each). Trimming left V 3 bases short and J 8 bases short, with 20 bases between. The CDR3 consists of 16 residues. The V gene's germline CDR1 is MNHEY and CDR2 SVGAGI. The CDR3 here is CASSYLGTAVSHEQFF. As DNA, the CDR3 is TGTGCCAGCAGTTATCTTGGGACGGCGGTTTCCCATGAGCAGTTCTTC.

The gene calls are TRBV5-1 and TRBJ2-1; 11 bases are shared with TRBD2. J was trimmed by 9 bases and V by 8 bases; bases with no gene match: 16. Germline values: CDR1 SGHRS, CDR2 YFSETQ. CDR3 length: 16 residues. For the CDR3, the DNA is TGCGCCAGTACCCCATTAGCGGGAGGGCCGACGGGTGAGCAGTTCTTC. This codes for CASTPLAGGPTGEQFF.

The chain has TRBV29-1 and TRBJ2-7, with D perhaps assigned TRBD1 or TRBD2 (5 bases each). The CDR3 runs 11 residues. The germline V gene encodes CDR1 SQVTM and CDR2 ANQGSEA. Trimming removed 5 bases at V and 7 bases at J, with 12 bases between. CDR3 protein: CSVTGAREQYF. CDR3 nucleotide sequence: TGCAGCGTTACCGGGGCGCGTGAGCAGTACTTC.

V usage is TRBV28 and J usage is TRBJ2-2; D may be TRBD1 (5 bases). CDR1 and CDR2 from the germline V gene are MDHEN and SYDVKM. V dropped 2 bases and J dropped 2 bases, with 9 bases sitting between them. The CDR3 runs 15 residues. The CDR3 DNA reads as TGTGCCAGCAGTTTAAGACAGATAAACACCGGGGAGCTGTTTTTT. Translating gives CASSLRQINTGELFF.

The chain couples TRBV5-5 to TRBJ2-2, with D possibly matching TRBD1 (5 bases). V was shortened by 1 base and J by 4 bases, with 14 bases between the two germline ends. The CDR3 consists of 16 residues. Germline loops: CDR1 SGHKS, CDR2 YYEKEE (reference sequence). The CDR3 region is CASSLISGIRTGELFF. The CDR3 DNA is TGTGCCAGCAGCTTGATATCAGGGATTCGCACCGGGGAGCTGTTTTTT.